A single sample is the source of the 26 T cell receptor beta chains below, sequenced in a study of technical replicates of blood from a handful of donors. Sequenced by immunoSEQ multiplex PCR; TCRdb stores in-frame clones only, minus some. The sample has approximately 79,000 clones; 95% to 97% are singletons. The specimen was T cells isolated from PBMCs. These receptors all come from a human donor in good health.

The chain is built from TRBV9 and TRBJ1-4, with 7 bases that match TRBD1. Trimming took 7 bases from V and 5 from J; bases not matched to a gene: 2. Germline V CDR1 and CDR2: SGDLS, YYNGEE. The CDR3 has 12 residues. CDR3 residues: CASGTVNEKLFF. CDR3 bases: TGTGCCAGCGGGACAGTGAATGAAAAACTGTTTTTT.

This sequence joins TRBV10-3 and TRBJ2-7, with a possible D match to TRBD2 (5 bases). This CDR3 has 13 amino acids. CDR1 and CDR2 from the germline V gene are ENHRY and SYGVKD. Trimming pared 4 bases from V and 5 bases from J, leaving 12 bases between. The CDR3 loop reads CAISAGKRDEQYF. DNA of the CDR3: TGTGCCATCAGTGCGGGGAAGCGCGACGAGCAGTACTTC.

This clone was seen a handful of times. The chain uses TRBV10-3 and TRBJ1-3; 9 nucleotides align to TRBD1. The CDR3 length is 13 residues. The germline V gene encodes CDR1 ENHRY and CDR2 SYGVKD. The junction had 5 bases not matched to a gene; V was cut back by 6 bases and J by 8 bases. CDR3 sequence (DNA): TGTGCCATCAGACAAACAGGGGGCGACACCATATATTTT. Amino acids: CAIRQTGGDTIYF.

The chain couples TRBV7-9 to TRBJ1-5; tentative D call: TRBD1 (5 bases). Trimming took 4 bases from V and 1 from J, leaving 14 bases between them. The CDR3 consists of 16 residues. Germline CDR1 and CDR2: SEHNR and FQNEAQ (reference sequence). The CDR3 DNA reads as TGTGCCAGCAGCTCTCAGGGCCCTGGCAGCAATCAGCCCCAGCATTTT. Encoded protein: CASSSQGPGSNQPQHF.

The rearrangement joins TRBV28 to TRBJ1-5; possibly TRBD1 for D (6 bases). The CDR3 is 13 residues long. Between the trimmed V and J ends, which lost 5 bases and 6 bases, there was a span of 11 bases. From germline, CDR1 is MDHEN and CDR2 SYDVKM. CDR3 sequence reads: CASSLQGFQPQHF. Here the CDR3 DNA reads TGTGCCAGCAGTCTTCAGGGGTTTCAGCCCCAGCATTTT.

The CDR3 sequence: CASTALTGTQPQHF. CDR3 sequence (DNA): TGTGCCAGTACCGCTTTGACAGGGACCCAGCCCCAGCATTTT. J is TRBJ1-5 and V is TRBV19; 7 bases are a match to TRBD1. This CDR3 comprises 14 residues. The trim removed 7 bases at V and 7 bases at J, leaving 10 bases unmatched. The germline CDR1 and CDR2 sequences are LNHDA and SQIVND (reference sequence). Full variable domain (remainder filled in from reference TRBV19 and TRBJ1-5): DGGITQSPKYLFRKEGQNVTLSCEQNLNHDAMYWYRQDPGQGLRLIYYSQIVNDFQKGDIAEGYSVSREKKESFPLTVTSAQKNPTAFYLCASTALTGTQPQHFGDGTRLSIL.

This clone was seen just once. The chain couples TRBV6-5 to TRBJ2-7; 9 bases agree with TRBD1. Per the germline V gene, CDR1 is MNHEY and CDR2 is SVGAGI. Losses at the gene ends were 6 bases for V and 6 bases for J; bases not matched to a gene: 6. This CDR3 contains 13 residues. The CDR3 DNA reads as TGTGCCAGCAGACCGGGACAGGGAGGCGAGCAGTACTTC. Residues: CASRPGQGGEQYF.

The chain has TRBV7-3 and TRBJ2-3, with 8 bases aligning to TRBD2. The CDR3 covers 17 residues. V lost 1 base to trimming and J lost 1 base; unmatched junction nucleotides: 7. Germline-derived CDR1 and CDR2 are SGHTA and FQGTGA. This chain's CDR3 is CASSLIPGGGGTDTQYF. CDR3 DNA sequence: TGTGCCAGCAGCTTAATACCGGGAGGGGGAGGCACAGATACGCAGTATTTT.

This chain's CDR3 is CATHSGVRTDTQYF. CDR3 DNA sequence: TGTGCCACCCATAGCGGGGTTCGCACAGATACGCAGTATTTT. The chain links TRBV11-2 to TRBJ2-3, with 8 bases identical to TRBD2. J gave up 1 base and V 10 bases, and 7 bases lay outside the gene matches. CDR1 and CDR2 from the germline V gene are SGHAT and FQNNGV. This CDR3 has 14 residues.

The chain joins TRBV7-9 to TRBJ2-1; D uncertain. Trimming pared 1 base from V and 6 bases from J, leaving 7 bases between. The CDR3 runs to 13 residues. CDR1 is SEHNR and CDR2 is FQNEAQ in the germline V gene (reference sequence). CDR3 sequence: CASSLGLVNEQFF. CDR3 nucleotide sequence: TGTGCCAGCAGCTTAGGTCTAGTCAATGAGCAGTTCTTC. Full variable domain (missing parts from reference TRBV7-9 and TRBJ2-1): DTGVSQNPRHKITKRGQNVTFRCDPISEHNRLYWYRQTLGQGPEFLTYFQNEAQLEKSRLLSDRFSAERPKGSFSTLEIQRTEQGDSAMYLCASSLGLVNEQFFGPGTRLTVL.

The chain employs TRBV4-3 and TRBJ1-1; TRBD1 aligns across 8 bases. Losses at the gene ends were 1 base for V and 0 bases for J; bases not matched to a gene: 1. The CDR3 runs 15 residues. The germline CDR1 and CDR2 sequences are LGHNA and YSLEER. The CDR3 coding sequence is TGCGCCAGCAGCCAAGGACAGGGGATGAACACTGAAGCTTTCTTT. It specifies CASSQGQGMNTEAFF.

The CDR3 nucleotides are TGTGCCAGCACTTTAACAGCCGCCTATGGCTACACCTTC. It specifies CASTLTAAYGYTF. V usage is TRBV6-6 and J usage is TRBJ1-2; no clear D gene. Looked up from germline, CDR1 is MNHNY and CDR2 is SVGAGI (reference sequence). V gave up 7 bases and J gave up 4 bases, with 13 bases separating them. This CDR3 has 13 amino acids.

The genes are TRBV30 and TRBJ2-1, with TRBD2 matching over 7 bases. Trimming cost V 2 bases and J 6 bases; bases outside gene matches: 7. Germline V lookup: CDR1 GTSNPN, CDR2 SVGIG (reference sequence). The CDR3 contains 14 residues. The CDR3 bases are TGTGCCTGGAGTCTCGCGGGAGTTATCAATGAGCAGTTCTTC. This codes for CAWSLAGVINEQFF. The full variable domain, rest sourced from reference TRBV30 and TRBJ2-1, is SQTIHQWPATLVQPVGSPLSLECTVEGTSNPNLYWYRQAAGRGLQLLFYSVGIGQISSEVPQNLSASRPQDRQFILSSKKLLLSDSGFYLCAWSLAGVINEQFFGPGTRLTVL.

The chain couples TRBV7-8 to TRBJ2-3, with 12 bases that match TRBD2. Germline assignment: CDR1 SGHVS and CDR2 FQNEAQ. V trimming: 5 bases; J trimming: 0 bases; junction bases outside the gene matches: 3. The CDR3 extends over 16 amino acids. CDR3 region: CASSQTSGSSTDTQYF. CDR3 nucleotide sequence: TGTGCCAGCAGCCAGACTAGCGGGAGTAGCACAGATACGCAGTATTTT.

The V and J genes are TRBV27 and TRBJ2-5; D ambiguous. Germline V gives CDR1 MNHEY, CDR2 SMNVEV (reference sequence). V shed 9 bases and J shed 4 bases, with 12 bases lying between them. This CDR3 spans 12 amino acids. As DNA, the CDR3 is TGTGCCAGTCATTATGCCGGAGAGACCCAGTACTTC. Translating it yields CASHYAGETQYF.

This chain links TRBV11-2 with TRBJ1-1; no reliable D call. The V gene lost 1 base and the J gene lost 3 bases, with 6 bases spanning the gap. This CDR3 is built from 13 residues. CDR1 is SGHAT and CDR2 is FQNNGV in the germline V gene. CDR3 coding DNA: TGTGCCAGCAGCTTAGGTCTACACACTGAAGCTTTCTTT. Translating it yields CASSLGLHTEAFF.

The chain employs TRBV9 and TRBJ1-1, with TRBD1 identical over 7 bases. The CDR3 is 16 amino acids. CDR1 is SGDLS, CDR2 YYNGEE, per germline. Unmatched junction bases numbered 8, after V lost 3 bases and J lost 0 bases. CDR3 region: CASSAGTVILNTEAFF. The CDR3 DNA follows: TGTGCCAGCAGCGCCGGGACAGTGATATTGAACACTGAAGCTTTCTTT. The full variable domain, in which reference TRBV9 and TRBJ1-1 provide the parts outside the CDR3, is DSGVTQTPKHLITATGQRVTLRCSPRSGDLSVYWYQQSLDQGLQFLIQYYNGEERAKGNILERFSAQQFPDLHSELNLSSLELGDSALYFCASSAGTVILNTEAFFGQGTRLTVV.

The chain recombines TRBV29-1 with TRBJ1-1; D perhaps matches TRBD1 (6 bases). The CDR3 consists of 14 residues. In germline, CDR1 is SQVTM, CDR2 ANQGSEA. The V and J ends lost 5 bases and 0 bases respectively, with 13 bases between them. Here the CDR3 DNA reads TGCAGCGTTTACAGGGTAAACATGAACACTGAAGCTTTCTTT. Protein sequence: CSVYRVNMNTEAFF.

The CDR3 DNA reads TGTGCCAGTAGTAGGTTTGCCCCGAGGCTAGGCACCGGGGAGCTGTTTTTT. It specifies CASSRFAPRLGTGELFF. The J gene is TRBJ2-2, the V gene TRBV19, with D uncertain. The CDR3 extends over 17 amino acids. The V and J ends lost 4 bases and 4 bases respectively, with 19 bases between them. In germline, CDR1 is LNHDA, CDR2 SQIVND (reference sequence).

The V gene is TRBV2, the J gene TRBJ1-1; possibly TRBD1 for D (5 bases). The CDR3 extends over 13 amino acids. Germline values: CDR1 SNHLY, CDR2 FYNNEI. V was cut by 6 bases and J by 0 bases, with 8 bases left in between. As DNA, the CDR3 is TGTGCCAGCAGGGACACCATGAACACTGAAGCTTTCTTT. Protein: CASRDTMNTEAFF.

V usage is TRBV5-6 and J usage is TRBJ1-2; D perhaps matches TRBD1 (5 bases). V lost 4 bases and J 6 bases, leaving 22 bases between the germline ends. Germline CDR1 reads SGHDT; CDR2 reads YYEEEE. The CDR3 has 16 amino acids. The CDR3 coding sequence is TGTGCCAGCAGCCTCATCCTATTTATGACAGATGATGGCTACACCTTC. Translation gives CASSLILFMTDDGYTF.

The chain combines TRBV11-2 with TRBJ1-2; tentatively, D is TRBD1 (5 bases). The germline V gene has CDR1 SGHAT and CDR2 FQNNGV. This CDR3 spans 14 amino acids. V was cut by 5 bases and J by 5 bases, with 15 bases left in between. CDR3 DNA sequence: TGTGCCAGCAGCCTTCTCGACAGTGCGTATGGCTACACCTTC. Amino acid sequence: CASSLLDSAYGYTF.

The CDR3 region has the DNA TGTGCCTGGAGGCGGGGACAGGGTGATGGCTACACCTTC. Protein: CAWRRGQGDGYTF. The chain couples TRBV30 to TRBJ1-2; 9 nucleotides align to TRBD1. The CDR3 runs 13 residues. With 3 bases clipped from V and 6 bases from J, the junction kept 5 bases outside the gene matches. Germline CDR1 is GTSNPN and CDR2 is SVGIG (reference sequence).

The rearrangement uses TRBV19 and TRBJ2-7; perhaps TRBD1 as D (6 bases). The CDR3 totals 14 residues. V shed 5 bases and J shed 0 bases, with 11 bases lying between them. Germline assignment: CDR1 LNHDA and CDR2 SQIVND (reference sequence). For the CDR3, the DNA is TGTGCCAGTAGTGGACAGACAAGCTCCTACGAGCAGTACTTC. Translating gives CASSGQTSSYEQYF.

The chain recombines TRBV15 with TRBJ1-2; weak D call: TRBD1 (5 bases). Trimming stripped 5 bases from V and 5 bases from J, with 9 bases between. The CDR3 consists of 12 residues. From germline, CDR1 is LNHNV and CDR2 YYDKDF (reference sequence). The DNA of the CDR3 is TGTGCCACCAGCGGGGGGGGATATGGCTACACCTTC. It specifies CATSGGGYGYTF.

In its sample, this clone was seen once. The chain joins TRBV9 to TRBJ2-5, with D maybe TRBD1 (5 bases). CDR3 length: 14 amino acids. The ends were cut back, 2 bases at V and 0 bases at J, with 8 bases in the middle. Germline CDR1 reads SGDLS; CDR2 reads YYNGEE. This CDR3 is CASSVQGNQETQYF. The DNA for the CDR3 is TGTGCCAGCAGCGTCCAGGGTAACCAAGAGACCCAGTACTTC.